The rows below give T cell receptor beta chains drawn from one sample of a study of blood T cell repertoires in COVID-19. Assay used: immunoSEQ multiplex PCR; TCRdb lists only in-frame clones, some missing. The table includes about 210,000 clones, around 83% detected once. The sequenced sample consisted of peripheral blood. Every receptor here comes from a middle-aged man with active or convalescent COVID-19. Each CDR3 is given with its conserved first and last residue. The order of the fields is clone size, J gene, D gene, V gene, CDR3 protein, CDR3 DNA. The D gene is left open where the match is weak. The size entry is marked missing in some rows and otherwise reads once, few, many or a size class.

size: -; J: TRBJ2-5; D: TRBD2; V: TRBV4-2; CDR3: CASSQEGGRAQTQYF; DNA: TGTGCCAGCAGCCAAGAAGGCGGGAGGGCCCAGACCCAGTACTTC
size: -; J: TRBJ2-5; D: TRBD1; V: TRBV6-5; CDR3: CASRKNRGLETQYF; DNA: TGTGCCAGCAGGAAAAATAGGGGGCTAGAGACCCAGTACTTC
size: -; J: TRBJ2-7; D: -; V: TRBV6-6; CDR3: CASSYAVPGEGYEQYF; DNA: TGTGCCAGCAGTTATGCGGTCCCAGGGGAAGGCTACGAGCAGTACTTC
size: once; J: TRBJ2-3; D: TRBD2; V: TRBV29-1; CDR3: CSVASGSSDTQYF; DNA: TGCAGCGTGGCTAGCGGGAGCTCAGATACGCAGTATTTT
size: -; J: TRBJ2-3; D: -; V: TRBV5-1; CDR3: CASSRRGDDTQYF; DNA: TGCGCCAGCAGCAGAAGGGGCGACGATACGCAGTATTTT
size: few; J: TRBJ1-4; D: -; V: TRBV30; CDR3: CAWRGSTNEKLFF; DNA: TGTGCCTGGAGGGGCTCTACTAATGAAAAACTGTTTTTT
size: -; J: TRBJ1-2; D: TRBD1; V: TRBV7-9; CDR3: CASSTRDRDFYGYTF; DNA: TGTGCCAGCAGCACCCGGGACAGGGATTTCTATGGCTACACCTTC
size: -; J: TRBJ1-2; D: TRBD1; V: TRBV29-1; CDR3: CSASTGDDYGYTF; DNA: TGCAGCGCCTCGACAGGGGATGACTATGGCTACACCTTC
size: -; J: TRBJ1-5; D: -; V: TRBV18; CDR3: CASSPRAGGNQPQHF; DNA: TGTGCCAGCTCACCTCGGGCAGGGGGCAATCAGCCCCAGCATTTT
size: -; J: TRBJ2-3; D: TRBD2; V: TRBV28; CDR3: CASSRSGRTDTQYF; DNA: TGTGCCAGCAGTAGGAGCGGGAGGACAGATACGCAGTATTTT
size: -; J: TRBJ2-3; D: TRBD2; V: TRBV5-1; CDR3: CASTKLAGSTDTQYF; DNA: TGCGCCAGCACTAAGCTAGCGGGCAGCACAGATACGCAGTATTTT
size: -; J: TRBJ2-7; D: -; V: TRBV11-2; CDR3: CASSRIQNEQYF; DNA: TGTGCCAGCAGCCGCATACAAAACGAGCAGTACTTC
size: -; J: TRBJ2-1; D: -; V: TRBV3-1/TRBV3-2; CDR3: CASSQDRGPYNEQFF; DNA: TGTGCCAGCAGCCAAGATCGGGGTCCCTACAATGAGCAGTTCTTC
size: -; J: TRBJ2-1; D: TRBD2; V: TRBV5-1; CDR3: CASSLSGTSSYNEQFF; DNA: TGCGCCAGCAGCTTATCCGGGACTAGCTCCTACAATGAGCAGTTCTTC
size: -; J: TRBJ2-2; D: TRBD2; V: TRBV2; CDR3: CARRAGGPIGELFF; DNA: TGTGCCAGGCGAGCGGGAGGGCCTATCGGGGAGCTGTTTTTT
size: -; J: TRBJ2-2; D: -; V: TRBV6-5; CDR3: CASRGVRELFF; DNA: TGTGCCAGCAGGGGAGTCAGGGAGCTGTTTTTT
size: -; J: TRBJ2-5; D: -; V: TRBV11-2; CDR3: CASSSTGYQGETQYF; DNA: TGTGCCAGCAGCTCTACCGGGTACCAGGGAGAGACCCAGTACTTC
size: -; J: TRBJ2-5; D: -; V: TRBV6-5; CDR3: CASSYRRSRPQETQYF; DNA: TGTGCCAGCAGTTACCGGAGATCCCGCCCGCAAGAGACCCAGTACTTC
size: few; J: TRBJ2-3; D: -; V: TRBV6-1; CDR3: CASSDQGPDTQYF; DNA: TGTGCCAGCAGTGACCAGGGCCCAGATACGCAGTATTTT
size: once; J: TRBJ2-5; D: -; V: TRBV3-1/TRBV3-2; CDR3: CASSQDSALPVQETQYF; DNA: TGTGCCAGCAGCCAAGACTCTGCACTACCCGTCCAAGAGACCCAGTACTTC
size: -; J: TRBJ2-3; D: TRBD1; V: TRBV27; CDR3: CANSPRQGDLTDTQYF; DNA: TGTGCCAACAGTCCGCGACAGGGGGACCTCACAGATACGCAGTATTTT
size: -; J: TRBJ2-3; D: -; V: TRBV7-9; CDR3: CASSLEVGLRSTDTQYF; DNA: TGTGCCAGCAGCTTAGAGGTTGGGCTGCGCAGCACAGATACGCAGTATTTT
size: -; J: TRBJ2-1; D: -; V: TRBV27; CDR3: CATRQRPYNEQFF; DNA: TGTGCCACAAGACAGCGACCCTACAATGAGCAGTTCTTC
size: once; J: TRBJ1-2; D: TRBD1; V: TRBV10-3; CDR3: CAIRHEGGAGYTF; DNA: TGTGCCATCAGACATGAAGGGGGCGCGGGCTACACCTTC
size: -; J: TRBJ1-2; D: -; V: TRBV18; CDR3: CASSRTDTNYGYTF; DNA: TGTGCCAGCTCGCGGACAGACACCAACTATGGCTACACCTTC
size: -; J: TRBJ2-5; D: TRBD1; V: TRBV5-1; CDR3: CASSSRGEQGMETQYF; DNA: TGCGCCAGCAGTTCTAGGGGAGAACAGGGGATGGAGACCCAGTACTTC
size: -; J: TRBJ1-2; D: -; V: TRBV5-1; CDR3: CASSLVSGNNYGYTF; DNA: TGCGCCAGCAGCTTGGTATCCGGGAATAACTATGGCTACACCTTC
size: -; J: TRBJ2-1; D: -; V: TRBV2; CDR3: CASSALSLYNEQFF; DNA: TGTGCCAGCAGTGCGTTATCACTTTACAATGAGCAGTTCTTC
size: -; J: TRBJ1-1; D: -; V: TRBV12-3/TRBV12-4; CDR3: CASSLGAGREAFF; DNA: TGTGCCAGCAGTTTGGGCGCTGGAAGGGAAGCTTTCTTT
size: -; J: TRBJ1-2; D: TRBD1; V: TRBV28; CDR3: CASSPGRQDRFDGYTF; DNA: TGTGCCAGCAGCCCCGGCCGCCAGGACAGGTTCGATGGCTACACCTTC
size: -; J: TRBJ1-1; D: TRBD1; V: TRBV5-6; CDR3: CASSLVPGQGEAFF; DNA: TGTGCCAGCAGCTTGGTGCCCGGACAGGGCGAAGCTTTCTTT
size: -; J: TRBJ2-7; D: -; V: TRBV3-1/TRBV3-2; CDR3: CASSQEVQYEQYF; DNA: TGTGCCAGCAGCCAAGAAGTACAATACGAGCAGTACTTC
size: once; J: TRBJ1-2; D: TRBD1; V: TRBV3-1/TRBV3-2; CDR3: CASGQHGQGFGYTF; DNA: TGTGCCAGCGGCCAACATGGACAGGGGTTTGGCTACACCTTC
size: -; J: TRBJ2-3; D: TRBD1; V: TRBV28; CDR3: CASSFDRVGTDTQYF; DNA: TGTGCCAGCAGTTTTGACAGGGTCGGCACAGATACGCAGTATTTT
size: -; J: TRBJ1-2; D: -; V: TRBV7-8; CDR3: CASSLGAQGVNGYTF; DNA: TGTGCCAGCAGCTTAGGGGCACAGGGTGTTAATGGCTACACCTTC
size: -; J: TRBJ2-1; D: TRBD2; V: TRBV7-3; CDR3: CASSLSGPSGYNEQFF; DNA: TGTGCCAGCAGCTTAAGCGGGCCTAGCGGTTACAATGAGCAGTTCTTC
size: -; J: TRBJ2-7; D: TRBD1; V: TRBV2; CDR3: CASSYFGQGNYEQYF; DNA: TGTGCCAGCAGCTACTTCGGACAGGGTAACTACGAGCAGTACTTC
size: -; J: TRBJ2-7; D: TRBD2; V: TRBV27; CDR3: CASSLLAGEGGEYF; DNA: TGTGCCAGCAGTTTATTAGCGGGAGAGGGAGGGGAGTACTTC
size: -; J: TRBJ2-7; D: -; V: TRBV30; CDR3: CAWSVGGEFQYF; DNA: TGTGCCTGGAGTGTAGGAGGGGAATTTCAGTACTTC
size: few; J: TRBJ2-2; D: TRBD1; V: TRBV30; CDR3: CAWSTGVGDTGELFF; DNA: TGTGCCTGGAGTACAGGGGTCGGGGACACCGGGGAGCTGTTTTTT
size: -; J: TRBJ1-2; D: TRBD1; V: TRBV3-1/TRBV3-2; CDR3: CASSQTGEYGYTF; DNA: TGTGCCAGCAGCCAAACAGGGGAGTATGGCTACACCTTC
size: -; J: TRBJ1-2; D: TRBD1; V: TRBV27; CDR3: CASSLLGQGALSWNGYTF; DNA: TGTGCCAGCAGTCTCCTAGGGCAGGGGGCTCTTTCGTGGAATGGCTACACCTTC
size: many; J: TRBJ2-3; D: -; V: TRBV9; CDR3: CASSVERAVAITDTQYF; DNA: TGTGCCAGCAGCGTAGAGAGGGCAGTGGCTATCACAGATACGCAGTATTTT
size: -; J: TRBJ2-7; D: -; V: TRBV11-3; CDR3: CASSPAGGGFDEQYF; DNA: TGTGCCAGCAGCCCAGCCGGTGGAGGGTTCGACGAGCAGTACTTC
size: -; J: TRBJ1-2; D: -; V: TRBV5-1; CDR3: CASSLDRQDVYGYTF; DNA: TGCGCCAGCAGCTTGGATCGACAGGATGTATATGGCTACACCTTC
size: -; J: TRBJ2-1; D: -; V: TRBV19; CDR3: CASSIPTGRNEQFF; DNA: TGTGCCAGTAGTATCCCGACAGGGAGGAATGAGCAGTTCTTC
size: -; J: TRBJ2-3; D: TRBD2; V: TRBV19; CDR3: CASRGLAGTDTQYF; DNA: TGTGCCAGCCGGGGACTAGCGGGCACAGATACGCAGTATTTT
size: -; J: TRBJ1-2; D: -; V: TRBV21-1; CDR3: CASSKAGRALGYGYTF; DNA: TGTGCCAGCAGCAAAGCTGGACGGGCACTAGGATATGGCTACACCTTC
size: once; J: TRBJ1-5; D: -; V: TRBV21-1; CDR3: CASSKGRRGAKQPQHF; DNA: TGTGCCAGCAGCAAAGGCCGGCGGGGGGCGAAACAGCCCCAGCATTTT
size: -; J: TRBJ2-7; D: TRBD2; V: TRBV2; CDR3: CASSEVGGVDEQYF; DNA: TGTGCCAGCAGTGAAGTGGGGGGGGTGGACGAGCAGTACTTC
size: -; J: TRBJ2-7; D: -; V: TRBV6-1; CDR3: CASSDGHSYEQYF; DNA: TGTGCCAGCAGTGACGGTCACTCCTACGAGCAGTACTTC
size: many; J: TRBJ1-2; D: -; V: TRBV4-1; CDR3: CASSQAPGANYGYTF; DNA: TGCGCCAGCAGCCAAGCCCCAGGGGCTAACTATGGCTACACCTTC